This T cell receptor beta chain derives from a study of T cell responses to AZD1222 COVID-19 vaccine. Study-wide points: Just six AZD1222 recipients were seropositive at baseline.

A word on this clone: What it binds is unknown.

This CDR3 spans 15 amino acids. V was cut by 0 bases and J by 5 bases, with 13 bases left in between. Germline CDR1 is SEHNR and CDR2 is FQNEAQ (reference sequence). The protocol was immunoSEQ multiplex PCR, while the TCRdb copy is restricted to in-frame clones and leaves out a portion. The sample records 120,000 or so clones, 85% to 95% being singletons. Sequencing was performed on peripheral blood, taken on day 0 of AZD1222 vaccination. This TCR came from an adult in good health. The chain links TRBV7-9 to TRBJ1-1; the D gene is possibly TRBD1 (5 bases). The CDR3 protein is CASSLARRANTEAFF. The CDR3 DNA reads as TGTGCCAGCAGCTTAGCGCGCAGGGCGAATACTGAAGCTTTCTTT. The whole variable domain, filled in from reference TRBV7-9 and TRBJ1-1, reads DTGVSQNPRHKITKRGQNVTFRCDPISEHNRLYWYRQTLGQGPEFLTYFQNEAQLEKSRLLSDRFSAERPKGSFSTLEIQRTEQGDSAMYLCASSLARRANTEAFFGQGTRLTVV.